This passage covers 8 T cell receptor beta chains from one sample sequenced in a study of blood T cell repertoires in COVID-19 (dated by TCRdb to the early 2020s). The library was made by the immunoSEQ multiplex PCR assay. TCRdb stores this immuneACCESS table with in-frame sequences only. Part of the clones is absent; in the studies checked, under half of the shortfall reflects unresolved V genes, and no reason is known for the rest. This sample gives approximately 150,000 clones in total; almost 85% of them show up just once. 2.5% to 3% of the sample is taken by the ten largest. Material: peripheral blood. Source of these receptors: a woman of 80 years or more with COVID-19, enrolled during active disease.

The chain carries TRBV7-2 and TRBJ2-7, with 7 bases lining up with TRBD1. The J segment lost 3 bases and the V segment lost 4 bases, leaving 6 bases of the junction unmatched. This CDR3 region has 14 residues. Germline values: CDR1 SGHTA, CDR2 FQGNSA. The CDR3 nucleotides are TGTGCCAGCAGCTCGGGACAGCCCCTCTACGAGCAGTACTTC. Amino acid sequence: CASSSGQPLYEQYF.

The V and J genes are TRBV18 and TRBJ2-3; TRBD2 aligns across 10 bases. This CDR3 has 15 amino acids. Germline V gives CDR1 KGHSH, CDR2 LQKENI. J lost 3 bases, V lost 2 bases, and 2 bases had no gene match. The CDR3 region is CASSPASGGTDTQYF. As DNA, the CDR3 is TGTGCCAGCTCACCAGCTAGCGGGGGTACAGATACGCAGTATTTT.

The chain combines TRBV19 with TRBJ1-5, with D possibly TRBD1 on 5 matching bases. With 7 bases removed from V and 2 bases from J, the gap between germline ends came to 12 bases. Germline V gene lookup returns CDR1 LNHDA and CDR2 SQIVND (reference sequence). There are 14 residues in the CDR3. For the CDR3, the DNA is TGTGCCAGTAATAAGGGGCTGGGCAATCAGCCCCAGCATTTT. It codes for CASNKGLGNQPQHF.

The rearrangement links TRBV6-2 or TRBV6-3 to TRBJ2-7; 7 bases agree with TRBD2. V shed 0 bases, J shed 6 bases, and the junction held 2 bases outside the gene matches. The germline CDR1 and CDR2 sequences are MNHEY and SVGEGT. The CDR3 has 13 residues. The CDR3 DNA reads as TGTGCCAGCAGTTACTCATCGGGAGGCGAGCAGTACTTC. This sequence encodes CASSYSSGGEQYF.

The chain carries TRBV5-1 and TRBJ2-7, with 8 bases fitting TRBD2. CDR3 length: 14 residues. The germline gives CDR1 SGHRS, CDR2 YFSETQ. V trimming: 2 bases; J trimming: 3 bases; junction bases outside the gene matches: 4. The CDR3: CASSLTSGDYEQYF. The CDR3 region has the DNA TGCGCCAGCAGCTTAACTAGCGGTGACTACGAGCAGTACTTC.

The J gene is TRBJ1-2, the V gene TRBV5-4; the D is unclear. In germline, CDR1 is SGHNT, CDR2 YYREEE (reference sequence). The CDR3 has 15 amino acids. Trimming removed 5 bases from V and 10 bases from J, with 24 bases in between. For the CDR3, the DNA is TGTGCCAGCAGTTCCCGACCCCGTGGGGAGGTTGCCTACACCTTC. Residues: CASSSRPRGEVAYTF.

Written as DNA, the CDR3 is TGTGCCAGCAGTTCCCAGGGTGGCTACACCTTC. As protein: CASSSQGGYTF. The chain couples TRBV2 to TRBJ1-2; D might be TRBD1 (5 bases). V gave up 5 bases and J gave up 7 bases, with 8 bases separating them. Germline values: CDR1 SNHLY, CDR2 FYNNEI. The CDR3 runs 11 residues.

This CDR3 reads CASSLAQGTTEAFF. The CDR3 nucleotides are TGCGCCAGCAGCTTGGCCCAGGGCACCACTGAAGCTTTCTTT. The chain joins TRBV5-1 to TRBJ1-1; possible D gene TRBD1, 5 bases. In germline, CDR1 is SGHRS, CDR2 YFSETQ. The CDR3 extends over 14 amino acids. V was clipped by 0 bases and J by 4 bases, with 10 bases between them.